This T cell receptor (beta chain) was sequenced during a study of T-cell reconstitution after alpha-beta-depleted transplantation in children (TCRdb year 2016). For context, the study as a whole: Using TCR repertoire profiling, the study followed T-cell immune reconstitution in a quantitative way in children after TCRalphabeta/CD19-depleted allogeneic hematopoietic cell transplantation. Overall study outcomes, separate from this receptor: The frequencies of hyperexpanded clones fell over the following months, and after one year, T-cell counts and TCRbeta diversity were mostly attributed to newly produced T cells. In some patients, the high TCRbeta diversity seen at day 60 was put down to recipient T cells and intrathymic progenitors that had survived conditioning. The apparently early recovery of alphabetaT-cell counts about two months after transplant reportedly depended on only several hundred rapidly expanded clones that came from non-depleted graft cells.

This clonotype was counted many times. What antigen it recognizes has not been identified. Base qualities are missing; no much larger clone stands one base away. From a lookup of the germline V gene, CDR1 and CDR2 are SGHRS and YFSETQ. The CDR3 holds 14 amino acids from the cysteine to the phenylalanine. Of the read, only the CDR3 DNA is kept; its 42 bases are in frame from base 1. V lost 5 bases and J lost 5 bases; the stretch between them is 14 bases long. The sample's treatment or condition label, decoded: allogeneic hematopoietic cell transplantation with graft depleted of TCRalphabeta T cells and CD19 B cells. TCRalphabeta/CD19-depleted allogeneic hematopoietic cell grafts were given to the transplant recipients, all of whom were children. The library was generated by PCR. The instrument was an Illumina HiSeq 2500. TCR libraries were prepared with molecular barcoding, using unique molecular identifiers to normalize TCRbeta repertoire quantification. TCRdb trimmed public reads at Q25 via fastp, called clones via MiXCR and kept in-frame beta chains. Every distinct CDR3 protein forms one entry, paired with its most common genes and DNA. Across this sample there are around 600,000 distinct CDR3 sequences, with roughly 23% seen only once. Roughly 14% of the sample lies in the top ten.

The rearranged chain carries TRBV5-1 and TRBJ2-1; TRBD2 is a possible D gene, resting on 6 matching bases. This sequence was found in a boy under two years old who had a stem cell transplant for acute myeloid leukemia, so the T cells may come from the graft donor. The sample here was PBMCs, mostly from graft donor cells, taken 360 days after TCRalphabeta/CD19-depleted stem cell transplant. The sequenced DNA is TGCGCCAGCAGTCCCTCTGCGGGGAACAATGAGCAGTTCTTC. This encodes CASSPSAGNNEQFF.